Included here is one TCR beta chain sequence, with context. Its matching antigen is unknown. Generated by immunoSEQ multiplex PCR, the TCRdb table keeps only in-frame clones and is missing some. The table records about 1.5 million clones, 95% to 99% of them present only once. These data belong to a study of shared clonotypes between healthy human individuals. Background on the study: Researchers assigned three CD4 naive, three CD4 memory, two CD8 naive and one CD8 memory plate to each donor. Study-level points and caveats: The study drew on few donors, limiting represented genetic and exposure-history diversity.

The CDR3 covers 15 residues. Germline trimming cut 4 bases from V and 6 bases from J; bases unmatched to any gene: 5. Per the germline V gene, CDR1 is MNHEY and CDR2 is SMNVEV (reference sequence). This TCR came from a man between 25 and 39 years old in good health. V and J are TRBV27 and TRBJ2-1; 11 bases line up with TRBD1. The sample comprised naive CD4+ T cells sorted from blood. Documented subset: CD45RA+ positively selected. Written as DNA, the CDR3 is TGTGCCAGCAGTTACCAAGGGACAGGGGGCAATGAGCAGTTCTTC. Residues: CASSYQGTGGNEQFF.